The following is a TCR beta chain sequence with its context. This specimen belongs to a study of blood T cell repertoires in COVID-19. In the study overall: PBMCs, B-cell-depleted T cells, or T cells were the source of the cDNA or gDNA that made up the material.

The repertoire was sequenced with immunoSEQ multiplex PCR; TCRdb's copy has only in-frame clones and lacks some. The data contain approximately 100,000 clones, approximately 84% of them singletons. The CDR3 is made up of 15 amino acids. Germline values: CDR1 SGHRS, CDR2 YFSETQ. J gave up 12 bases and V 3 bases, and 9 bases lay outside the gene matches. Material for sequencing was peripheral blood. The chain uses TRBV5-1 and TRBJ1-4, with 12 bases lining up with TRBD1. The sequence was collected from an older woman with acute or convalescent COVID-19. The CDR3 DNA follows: TGCGCCAGCAGCTACGGGACAGGGGGCCCCACGGAACTGTTTTTT. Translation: CASSYGTGGPTELFF. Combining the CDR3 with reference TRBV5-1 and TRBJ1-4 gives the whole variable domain KAGVTQTPRYLIKTRGQQVTLSCSPISGHRSVSWYQQTPGQGLQFLFEYFSETQRNKGNFPGRFSGRQFSNSRSEMNVSTLELGDSALYLCASSYGTGGPTELFFGSGTQLSVL.